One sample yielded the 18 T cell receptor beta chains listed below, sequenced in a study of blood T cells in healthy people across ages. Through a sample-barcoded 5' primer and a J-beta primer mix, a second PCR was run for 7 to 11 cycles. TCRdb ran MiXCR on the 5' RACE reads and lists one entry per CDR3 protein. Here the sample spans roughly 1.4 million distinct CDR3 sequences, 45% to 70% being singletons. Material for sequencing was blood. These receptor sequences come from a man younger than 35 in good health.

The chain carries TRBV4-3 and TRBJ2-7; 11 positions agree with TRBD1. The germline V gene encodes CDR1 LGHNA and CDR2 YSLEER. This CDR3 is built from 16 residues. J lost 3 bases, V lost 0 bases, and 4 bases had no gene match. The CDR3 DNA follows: TGCGCCAGCAGCCAAGATGGCGGGACAGGGGGCTACGAGCAGTACTTC. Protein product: CASSQDGGTGGYEQYF.

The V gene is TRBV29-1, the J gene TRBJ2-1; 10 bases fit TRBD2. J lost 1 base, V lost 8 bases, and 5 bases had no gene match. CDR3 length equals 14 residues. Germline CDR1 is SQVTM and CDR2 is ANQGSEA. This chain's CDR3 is CSCSGRLSYNEQFF. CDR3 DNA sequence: TGCAGCTGTAGCGGGAGGCTGTCCTACAATGAGCAGTTCTTC.

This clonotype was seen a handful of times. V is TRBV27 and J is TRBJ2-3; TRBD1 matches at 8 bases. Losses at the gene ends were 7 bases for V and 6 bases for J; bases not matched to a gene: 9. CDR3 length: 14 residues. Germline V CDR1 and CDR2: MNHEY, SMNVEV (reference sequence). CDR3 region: CASTLTGVGDTQYF. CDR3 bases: TGTGCCAGCACCTTGACAGGGGTGGGGGATACGCAGTATTTT.

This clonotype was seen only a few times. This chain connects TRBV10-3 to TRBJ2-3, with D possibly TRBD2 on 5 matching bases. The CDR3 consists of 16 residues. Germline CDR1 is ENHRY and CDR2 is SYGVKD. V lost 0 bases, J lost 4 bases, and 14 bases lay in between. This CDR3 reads CAISESGSPGSDTQYF. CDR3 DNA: TGTGCCATCAGTGAGTCTGGGTCCCCGGGATCAGATACGCAGTATTTT.

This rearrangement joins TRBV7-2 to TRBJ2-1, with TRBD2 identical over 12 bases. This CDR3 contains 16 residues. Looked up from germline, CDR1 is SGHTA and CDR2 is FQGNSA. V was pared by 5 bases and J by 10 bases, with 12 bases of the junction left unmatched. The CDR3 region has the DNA TGTGCCAGCAGCGAGCGACTAGCGGGGGTTATGAGGGAGCAGTTCTTC. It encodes CASSERLAGVMREQFF.

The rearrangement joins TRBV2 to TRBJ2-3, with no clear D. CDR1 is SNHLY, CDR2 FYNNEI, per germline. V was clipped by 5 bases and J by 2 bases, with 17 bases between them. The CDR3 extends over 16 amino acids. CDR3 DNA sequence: TGTGCCAGCAGTCTACTTCCTTGGACCTTCACAGATACGCAGTATTTT. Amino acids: CASSLLPWTFTDTQYF.

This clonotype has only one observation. In nucleotides, the CDR3 is TGTGCCTGGAGTGTGGGGGGGGGAGGCTACACCTTC. Amino acid sequence: CAWSVGGGGYTF. The genes are TRBV30 and TRBJ1-2, with a tentative D call TRBD1 (5 bases). The CDR3 runs 12 residues. With 0 bases removed from V and 8 bases from J, the gap between germline ends came to 10 bases. The V gene's germline CDR1 is GTSNPN and CDR2 SVGIG (reference sequence).

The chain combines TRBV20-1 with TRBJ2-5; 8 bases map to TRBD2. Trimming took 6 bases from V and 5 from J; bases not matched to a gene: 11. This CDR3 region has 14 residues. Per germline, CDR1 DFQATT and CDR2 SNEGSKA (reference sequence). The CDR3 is CSALKGLAMETQYF. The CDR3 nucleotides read TGCAGTGCGCTCAAAGGACTAGCAATGGAGACCCAGTACTTC.

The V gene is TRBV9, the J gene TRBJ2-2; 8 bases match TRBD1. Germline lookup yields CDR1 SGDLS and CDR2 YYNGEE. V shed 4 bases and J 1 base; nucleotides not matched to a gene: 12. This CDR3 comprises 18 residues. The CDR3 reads CASSHNPDRGQNTGELFF. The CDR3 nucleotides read TGTGCCAGCAGCCACAATCCCGACAGGGGACAGAACACCGGGGAGCTGTTTTTT.

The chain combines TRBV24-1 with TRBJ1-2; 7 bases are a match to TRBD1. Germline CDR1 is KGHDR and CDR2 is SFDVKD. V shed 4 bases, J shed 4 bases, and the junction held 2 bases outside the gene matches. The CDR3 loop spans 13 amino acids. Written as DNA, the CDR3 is TGTGCCACCAGTGAAAGGACAGGCTATGGCTACACCTTC. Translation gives CATSERTGYGYTF.

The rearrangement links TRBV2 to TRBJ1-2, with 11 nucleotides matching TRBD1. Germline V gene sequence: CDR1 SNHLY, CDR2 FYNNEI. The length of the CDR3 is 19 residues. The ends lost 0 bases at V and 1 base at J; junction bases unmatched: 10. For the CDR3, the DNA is TGTGCCAGCAGTGAAGCGCTTCGGACAGGGGGCTCTAGTAACTATGGCTACACCTTC. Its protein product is CASSEALRTGGSSNYGYTF.

CDR3 nucleotides: TGTGCCAGCAGAAAGGGGACAGGGAACATGATAGGGGATGGCTACACCTTC. Its translation is CASRKGTGNMIGDGYTF. This chain links TRBV2 with TRBJ1-2, with 9 positions matching TRBD1. Germline V gives CDR1 SNHLY, CDR2 FYNNEI. V was clipped by 6 bases and J by 6 bases; unmatched bases: 17. The CDR3 is 17 amino acids.

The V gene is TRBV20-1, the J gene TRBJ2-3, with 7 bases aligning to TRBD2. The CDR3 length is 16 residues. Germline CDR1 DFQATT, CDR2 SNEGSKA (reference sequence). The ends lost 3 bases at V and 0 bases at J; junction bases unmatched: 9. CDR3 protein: CSASPSTSPSTDTQYF. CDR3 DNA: TGCAGTGCTAGTCCCTCGACTAGCCCAAGCACAGATACGCAGTATTTT.

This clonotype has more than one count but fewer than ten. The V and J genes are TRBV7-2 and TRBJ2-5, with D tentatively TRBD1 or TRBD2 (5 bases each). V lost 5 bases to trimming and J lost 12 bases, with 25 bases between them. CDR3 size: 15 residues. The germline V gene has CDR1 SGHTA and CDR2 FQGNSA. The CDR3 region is CASSATLRGFEQEYF. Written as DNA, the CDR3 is TGTGCCAGCAGCGCCACCCTCCGGGGCTTCGAGCAGGAGTACTTC.

CDR3 amino acids: CASRETGQPGGQFF. Here the CDR3 DNA reads TGTGCCAGCAGGGAAACGGGACAGCCGGGTGGGCAGTTCTTC. V usage is TRBV6-5 and J usage is TRBJ2-1, with 7 bases identical to TRBD1. V gave up 6 bases and J gave up 12 bases; unmatched junction bases: 14. Germline V gene sequence: CDR1 MNHEY, CDR2 SVGAGI. The CDR3 is 14 amino acids.

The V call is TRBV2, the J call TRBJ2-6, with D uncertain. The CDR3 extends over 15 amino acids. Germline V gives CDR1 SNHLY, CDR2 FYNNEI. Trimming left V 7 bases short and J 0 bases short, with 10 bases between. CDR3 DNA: TGTGCCAGCATTCCCTTTACCTCTGGGGCCAACGTCCTGACTTTC. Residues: CASIPFTSGANVLTF.

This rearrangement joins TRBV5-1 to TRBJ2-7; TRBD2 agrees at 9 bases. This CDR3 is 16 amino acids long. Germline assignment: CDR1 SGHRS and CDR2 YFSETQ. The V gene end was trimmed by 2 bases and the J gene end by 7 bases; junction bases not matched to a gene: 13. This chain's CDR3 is CASSFSGGSSYNEQYF. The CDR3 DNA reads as TGCGCCAGCAGCTTTAGCGGGGGATCCTCCTACAATGAGCAGTACTTC.

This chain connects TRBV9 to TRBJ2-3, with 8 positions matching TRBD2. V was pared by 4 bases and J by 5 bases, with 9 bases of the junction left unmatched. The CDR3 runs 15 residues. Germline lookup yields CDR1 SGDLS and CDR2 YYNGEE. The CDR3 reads CASSPRGGRVDTQYF. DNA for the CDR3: TGTGCCAGCAGCCCACGGGGGGGCCGAGTAGATACGCAGTATTTT.